What follows is one TCR beta chain and its context. Its target is not known. The tumor samples were collected prior to definitive surgery or chemotherapy. This sample stems from a study of high-grade serous ovarian cancer treatment subgroups. About the study: On average, approximately 15,000 reads and 6,000 to 8,000 unique TCR beta rearrangements were obtained per sample. General study findings and limits: Different patients shared almost no repertoire; same-patient tumors shared about 0.095 to 0.79. Clonal relatedness tracked neoantigen level, and by trend copy number and mutation load. Only CDR3 was analyzed; CDR1 and CDR2 were not.

Sequencing was performed with immunoSEQ multiplex PCR; in TCRdb, only in-frame clones are kept and a portion is missing. The sample lists thousands of clones; more than 55% were seen once. CDR1 is MDHEN, CDR2 SYDVKM, per germline. The length of the CDR3 is 13 residues. The V segment lost 4 bases and the J segment 4 bases; nucleotides outside the gene matches: 3. The chain has TRBV28 and TRBJ1-2, with TRBD1 matching 7 bases. The specimen was tumor tissue. This TCR derives from a human donor with high-grade serous ovarian cancer. CDR3 protein: CASSSTGPYGYTF. DNA for the CDR3: TGTGCCAGCAGTTCGACAGGGCCCTATGGCTACACCTTC.